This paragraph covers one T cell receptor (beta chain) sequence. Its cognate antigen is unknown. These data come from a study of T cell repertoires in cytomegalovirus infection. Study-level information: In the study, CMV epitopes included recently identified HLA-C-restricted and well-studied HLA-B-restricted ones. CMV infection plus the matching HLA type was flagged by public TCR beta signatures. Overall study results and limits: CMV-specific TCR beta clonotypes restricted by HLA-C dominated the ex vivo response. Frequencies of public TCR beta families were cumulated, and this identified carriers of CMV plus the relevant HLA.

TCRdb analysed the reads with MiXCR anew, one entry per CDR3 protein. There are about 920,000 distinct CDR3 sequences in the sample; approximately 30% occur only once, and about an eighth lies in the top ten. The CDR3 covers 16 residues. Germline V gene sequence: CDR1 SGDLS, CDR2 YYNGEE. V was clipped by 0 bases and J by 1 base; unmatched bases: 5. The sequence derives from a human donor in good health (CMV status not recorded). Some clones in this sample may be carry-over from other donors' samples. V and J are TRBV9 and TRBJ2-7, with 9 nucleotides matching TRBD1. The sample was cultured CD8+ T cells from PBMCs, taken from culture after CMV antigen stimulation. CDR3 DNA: TGTGCCAGCAGCGTAGAGGGGGACAGGGAGTCCTACGAGCAGTACTTC. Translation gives CASSVEGDRESYEQYF.